This record covers a single T cell receptor (beta chain). This record comes from a study of CD8 T cells in Susac syndrome. Sequencing of TCR beta was carried out in blood CD8+ and CD4+ T cells. While CD8+ and CD4+ T cells were isolated negatively, TEMRA cells were enriched by FACS. Reverse transcription used about 0.45 to 1 ug RNA and random hexamers. Across 54 Vbeta and 13 Jbeta, TCR beta CDR3 was amplified with immunoSEQ multiplex PCR. TCRdb fed the immunoSEQ multiplex PCR reads into MiXCR, producing one record per CDR3 protein. The table records about 300,000 distinct CDR3 sequences, roughly 90% of them present only once. The CDR3 is made up of 14 amino acids. Trimming took off 8 bases at V and 4 bases at J, with 14 bases between the two ends. Looked up from germline, CDR1 is MGHDK and CDR2 is SYGVNS.

Sequenced material: CD8+ T cells from PBMCs. The chain is built from TRBV25-1 and TRBJ2-2; possibly TRBD1 or TRBD2 for D (5 bases each). The TCR comes from a human donor with multiple sclerosis. CDR3 amino acids: CASQLRDLTGELFF. The CDR3 DNA sequence: TGTGCCAGCCAACTCCGGGACCTCACCGGGGAGCTGTTTTTT.